The entry below gives a single TCR beta chain sequence along with its context. These data originate in a study of blood T cell repertoires in COVID-19. Profiled with immunoSEQ multiplex PCR; TCRdb holds only in-frame clones, not every one. The sample holds 250,000 to 300,000 clones, roughly 91% seen once. V lost 5 bases, J lost 9 bases, and 15 bases stayed unmatched. Germline V CDR1 and CDR2: MDHEN, SYDVKM. CDR3 length equals 16 residues. The V call is TRBV28, the J call TRBJ1-2, with TRBD1 matching over 10 bases. The clonotype originates from a woman aged 60-75 years who had recovered from COVID-19. Sequences were obtained from PBMCs or T cells enriched from blood (not recorded which). The CDR3 DNA follows: TGTGCCAGCAGTCCACCCGGCTCCGACAGGGGGCGAAGCTACACCTTC. This sequence encodes CASSPPGSDRGRSYTF.